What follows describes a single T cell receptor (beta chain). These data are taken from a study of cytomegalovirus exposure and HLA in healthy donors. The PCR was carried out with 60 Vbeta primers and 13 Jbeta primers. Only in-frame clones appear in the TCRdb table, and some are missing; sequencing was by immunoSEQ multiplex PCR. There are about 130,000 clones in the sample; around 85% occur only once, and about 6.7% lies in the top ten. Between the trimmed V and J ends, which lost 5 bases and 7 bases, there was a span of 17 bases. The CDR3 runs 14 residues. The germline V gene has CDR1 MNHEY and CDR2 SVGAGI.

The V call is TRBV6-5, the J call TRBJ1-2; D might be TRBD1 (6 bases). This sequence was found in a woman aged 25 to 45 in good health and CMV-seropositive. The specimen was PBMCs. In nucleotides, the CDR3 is TGTGCCAGCAGTCTCTCCTCAGGGGCAAGTGGCTACACCTTC. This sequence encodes CASSLSSGASGYTF.